The entry below describes one TCR beta chain. The antigen remains undetermined. These data are taken from a study of cytomegalovirus exposure and HLA in healthy donors. It was with 60 Vbeta and 13 Jbeta primers that the PCR ran. Here immunoSEQ multiplex PCR was the method, and the copy in TCRdb shows in-frame clones only, minus some. Of about 83,000 clones in the sample, roughly 77% were seen once. Germline CDR1 is SGDLS and CDR2 is YYNGEE. Trimming stripped 0 bases from V and 2 bases from J, with 14 bases between. The CDR3 totals 16 residues. The study's findings and limits: According to an earlier analysis, most TCR beta V segments yielded productive rearrangements about 90% or about 30% of the time.

The sequencing sample was made of PBMCs. The chain joins TRBV9 to TRBJ2-5, with D tentatively TRBD2 (5 bases). This clonotype originated in a man in his 60s in good health and CMV-seronegative. CDR3 nucleotides: TGTGCCAGCAGCGTAGCTCTTTCCGGGGAACAAGAGACCCAGTACTTC. The encoded protein is CASSVALSGEQETQYF. Complete variable domain (other parts from reference TRBV9 and TRBJ2-5): DSGVTQTPKHLITATGQRVTLRCSPRSGDLSVYWYQQSLDQGLQFLIQYYNGEERAKGNILERFSAQQFPDLHSELNLSSLELGDSALYFCASSVALSGEQETQYFGPGTRLLVL.